The T cell receptor beta chain described here comes from a study of shared clonotypes between healthy human individuals. General observations from the study: Tissues were not sampled, only blood, and their repertoires likely differ.

This clone occurred once. What it binds is unknown. Each donor was a Caucasian adult residing in Nashville, Tennessee. Assay: immunoSEQ multiplex PCR; the TCRdb copy retains only in-frame clones and omits some. Of millions of clones listed, approximately 90% were seen once; the top ten hold over 0.12%. From germline, CDR1 is MDHEN and CDR2 SYDVKM. The CDR3 contains 16 residues. Trimming took 1 base from V and 0 from J, leaving 13 bases between them. This chain joins TRBV28 and TRBJ2-7; perhaps TRBD2 as D (5 bases). The source is a man younger than 35 in good health. The sample comprised naive CD4+ T cells sorted from blood. As for subset: CD45RA+ positively selected. As DNA, the CDR3 is TGTGCCAGCAGTTTATCCCCGGACTTCTACTCCTACGAGCAGTACTTC. It specifies CASSLSPDFYSYEQYF. Based on the CDR3 plus reference TRBV28 and TRBJ2-7, the full variable domain is DVKVTQSSRYLVKRTGEKVFLECVQDMDHENMFWYRQDPGLGLRLIYFSYDVKMKEKGDIPEGYSVSREKKERFSLILESASTNQTSMYLCASSLSPDFYSYEQYFGPGTRLTVT.